This T cell receptor beta chain was recovered during a study of OX40 agonist ivuxolimab in advanced cancers. Across the study: An agonistic anti-OX40 (CD134) antibody, ivuxolimab, was used to treat the patients.

General observations from the study: Researchers report that CD8+ T cells had, on average, more expanded clones than CD4+. Individuals who were partial responders at 0.1-3.0 mg/kg had clonal expansion that ranked among the lowest.

Produced via immunoSEQ multiplex PCR; TCRdb's table is partial and in-frame only. The data contain about 50,000 clones, approximately 86% of them seen just once; the ten biggest clones take up under 2.5%. A word on this clone: Its antigen is still unknown.

This CDR3 comprises 17 residues. After removal of 3 bases from V and 6 bases from J, the junction contained 13 bases not matched to a gene. The germline V gene encodes CDR1 MGHDK and CDR2 SYGVNS. The sample in question was CD4+ or CD8+ T cells sorted from blood, obtained in a trial of the OX40 agonist ivuxolimab. The V and J genes are TRBV25-1 and TRBJ2-2, with 7 bases identical to TRBD1. The sequence was collected from an adult with an advanced solid tumor such as melanoma, head and neck, liver or kidney cancer. CDR3 in DNA: TGTGCCAGCAGTGAGGCAAAGACAGGGAATTTTGCCGGGGAGCTGTTTTTT. Its translation: CASSEAKTGNFAGELFF.